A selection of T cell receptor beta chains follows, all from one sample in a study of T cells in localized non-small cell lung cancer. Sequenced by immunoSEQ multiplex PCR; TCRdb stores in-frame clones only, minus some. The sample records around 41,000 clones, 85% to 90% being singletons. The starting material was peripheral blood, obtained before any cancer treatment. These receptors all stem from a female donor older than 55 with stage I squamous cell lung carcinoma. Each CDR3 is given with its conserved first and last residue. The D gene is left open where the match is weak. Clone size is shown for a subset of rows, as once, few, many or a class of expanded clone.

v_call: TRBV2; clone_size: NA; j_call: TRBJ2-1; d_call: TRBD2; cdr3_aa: CASSDPGGPEDEQFF; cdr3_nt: TGTGCCAGCAGTGATCCGGGAGGGCCGGAGGATGAGCAGTTCTTC
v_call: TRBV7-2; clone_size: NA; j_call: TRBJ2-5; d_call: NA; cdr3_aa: CASSLAGARETQYF; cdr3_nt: TGTGCCAGCAGCTTAGCGGGAGCGAGAGAGACCCAGTACTTC
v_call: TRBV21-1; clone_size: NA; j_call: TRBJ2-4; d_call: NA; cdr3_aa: CASSTPSGGAPKNIQYF; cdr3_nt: TGTGCCAGCAGCACTCCTTCGGGAGGGGCCCCCAAAAACATTCAGTACTTC
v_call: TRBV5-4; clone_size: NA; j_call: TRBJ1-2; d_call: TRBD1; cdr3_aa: CASRRTGPYGYTF; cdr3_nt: TGTGCCAGCAGACGGACAGGGCCTTATGGCTACACCTTC
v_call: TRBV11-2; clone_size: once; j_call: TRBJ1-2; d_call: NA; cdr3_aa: CASSPQLYGYTF; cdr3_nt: TGTGCCAGCAGCCCGCAGCTCTATGGCTACACCTTC
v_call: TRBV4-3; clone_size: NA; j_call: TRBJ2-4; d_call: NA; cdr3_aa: CASSQDTVHLAKNIQYF; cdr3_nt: TGCGCCAGCAGCCAAGATACAGTCCACCTAGCCAAAAACATTCAGTACTTC
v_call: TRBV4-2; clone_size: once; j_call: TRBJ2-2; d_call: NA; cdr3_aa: CASSQYLAGELFF; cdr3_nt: TGTGCCAGCAGCCAATACCTGGCCGGGGAGCTGTTTTTT
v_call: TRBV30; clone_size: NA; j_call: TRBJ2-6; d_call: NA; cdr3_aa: CAWRPNGDPVLTF; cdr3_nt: TGTGCCTGGAGGCCGAACGGGGACCCCGTCCTGACTTTC
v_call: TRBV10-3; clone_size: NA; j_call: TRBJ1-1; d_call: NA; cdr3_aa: CAISESERANTEAFF; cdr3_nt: TGTGCCATCAGTGAGTCGGAAAGAGCGAACACTGAAGCTTTCTTT
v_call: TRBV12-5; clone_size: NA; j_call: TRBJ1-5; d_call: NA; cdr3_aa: CASGAMGGNQPQHF; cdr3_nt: TGTGCTAGTGGCGCCATGGGTGGCAATCAGCCCCAGCATTTT
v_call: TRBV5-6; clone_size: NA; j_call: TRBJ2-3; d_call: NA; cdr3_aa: CASSWGGGITDTQYF; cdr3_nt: TGTGCCAGCAGCTGGGGAGGCGGGATAACAGATACGCAGTATTTT
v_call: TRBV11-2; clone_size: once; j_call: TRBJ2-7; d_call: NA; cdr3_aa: CASSLGAGTNYEQYF; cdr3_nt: TGTGCCAGCAGCTTAGGTGCTGGGACCAACTACGAGCAGTACTTC
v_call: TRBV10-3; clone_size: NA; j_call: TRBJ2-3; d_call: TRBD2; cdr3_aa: CATQGTSDIGDTQYF; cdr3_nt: TGTGCCACCCAAGGGACTAGTGATATAGGCGATACGCAGTATTTT
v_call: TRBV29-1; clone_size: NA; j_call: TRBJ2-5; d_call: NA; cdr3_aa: CSVEAGQETQYF; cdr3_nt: TGCAGCGTTGAAGCGGGACAAGAGACCCAGTACTTC
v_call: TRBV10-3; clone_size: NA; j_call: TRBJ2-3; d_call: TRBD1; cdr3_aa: CAISVTGASSHTQYF; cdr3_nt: TGTGCCATCAGTGTTACAGGGGCCTCCTCTCATACGCAGTATTTT
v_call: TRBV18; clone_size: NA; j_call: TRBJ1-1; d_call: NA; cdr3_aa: CASSDRYTEAFF; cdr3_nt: TGTGCCAGCTCAGACAGATACACTGAAGCTTTCTTT
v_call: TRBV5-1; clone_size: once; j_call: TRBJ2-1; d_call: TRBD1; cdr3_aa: CASVTGGGNEQFF; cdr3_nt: TGCGCCAGCGTCACAGGGGGCGGGAATGAGCAGTTCTTC
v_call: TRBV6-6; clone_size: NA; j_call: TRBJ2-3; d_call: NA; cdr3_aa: CASSYPRAGRTDTQYF; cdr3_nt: TGTGCCAGCAGTTACCCGAGGGCGGGCCGCACAGATACGCAGTATTTT
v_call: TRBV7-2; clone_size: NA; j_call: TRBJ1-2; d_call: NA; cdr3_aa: CASSPARSRDGYTF; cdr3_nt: TGTGCCAGCAGCCCCGCTCGGAGTAGGGATGGCTACACCTTC
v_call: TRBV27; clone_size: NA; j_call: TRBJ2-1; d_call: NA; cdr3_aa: CASSLWGSNEQFF; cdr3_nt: TGTGCCAGCAGTTTATGGGGGAGCAATGAGCAGTTCTTC
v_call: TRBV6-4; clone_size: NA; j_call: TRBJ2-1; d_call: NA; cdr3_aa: CASSPGRFSSYNEQFF; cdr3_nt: TGTGCCAGCAGTCCGGGACGGTTCAGCTCCTACAATGAGCAGTTCTTC
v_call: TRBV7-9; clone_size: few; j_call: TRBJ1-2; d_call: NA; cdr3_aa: CASSYHQGNYGYTF; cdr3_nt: TGTGCCAGCAGCTATCACCAGGGGAACTATGGCTACACCTTC
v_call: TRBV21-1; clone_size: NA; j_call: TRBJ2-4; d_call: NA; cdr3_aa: CASSKVASGGPLAKNIQYF; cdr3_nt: TGTGCCAGCAGCAAAGTGGCTAGCGGGGGTCCGCTAGCCAAAAACATTCAGTACTTC
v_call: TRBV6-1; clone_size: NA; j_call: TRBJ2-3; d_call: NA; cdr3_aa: CASSEEWGPGTYF; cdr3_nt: NA
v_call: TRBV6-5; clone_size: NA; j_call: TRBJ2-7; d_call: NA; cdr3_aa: CASGSNGAGRHEQYF; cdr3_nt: TGTGCCAGCGGATCGAATGGGGCTGGGCGCCACGAGCAGTACTTC
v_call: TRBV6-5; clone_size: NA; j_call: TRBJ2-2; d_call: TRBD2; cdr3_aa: CASTSGRARTGELFF; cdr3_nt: TGTGCCAGCACGAGCGGGAGGGCGAGGACCGGGGAGCTGTTTTTT
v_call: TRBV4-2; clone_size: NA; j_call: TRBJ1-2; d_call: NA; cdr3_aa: CASSQDVQGASFHGYTF; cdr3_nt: TGTGCCAGCAGCCAAGACGTACAGGGTGCGAGCTTTCATGGCTACACCTTC
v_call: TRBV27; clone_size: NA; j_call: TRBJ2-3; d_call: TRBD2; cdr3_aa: CASSLRRTSGRGFTDTQYF; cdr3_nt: TGTGCCAGCAGTTTAAGGAGGACTAGCGGGAGGGGATTCACAGATACGCAGTATTTT
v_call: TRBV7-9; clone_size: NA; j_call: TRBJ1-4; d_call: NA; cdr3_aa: CASSPPGPNEKLFF; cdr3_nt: TGTGCCAGCAGCCCCCCGGGACCTAATGAAAAACTGTTTTTT
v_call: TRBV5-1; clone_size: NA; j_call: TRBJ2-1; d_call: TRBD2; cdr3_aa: CASSPNNLAGVDNEQFF; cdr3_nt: TGCGCCAGCAGCCCCAACAATCTAGCGGGAGTAGACAATGAGCAGTTCTTC
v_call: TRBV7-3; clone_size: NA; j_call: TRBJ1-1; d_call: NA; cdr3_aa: CASSLTITDTEAFF; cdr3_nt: TGTGCCAGCAGCTTAACGATCACGGACACTGAAGCTTTCTTT
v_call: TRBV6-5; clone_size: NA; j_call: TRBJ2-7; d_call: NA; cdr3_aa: CASSFRHEQYF; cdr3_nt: TGTGCCAGCAGTTTTCGTCACGAGCAGTACTTC
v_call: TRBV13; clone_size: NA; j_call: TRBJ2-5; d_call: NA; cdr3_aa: CASSQSGGETQYF; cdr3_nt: TGTGCCAGCAGCCAAAGCGGTGGGGAGACCCAGTACTTC
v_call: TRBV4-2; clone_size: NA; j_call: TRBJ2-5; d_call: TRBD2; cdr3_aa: CASSHKHRGGLAGGPVETQYF; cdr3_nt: TGTGCAAGCAGCCATAAACACAGGGGGGGACTAGCGGGAGGGCCGGTAGAGACCCAGTACTTC
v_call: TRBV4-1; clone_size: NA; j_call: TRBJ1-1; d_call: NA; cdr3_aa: CASSRSLNTEAFF; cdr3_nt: TGCGCCAGCAGCCGATCGTTGAACACTGAAGCTTTCTTT
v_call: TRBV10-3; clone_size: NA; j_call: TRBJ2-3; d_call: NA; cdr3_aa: CAISESSEFPQYF; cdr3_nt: TGTGCCATCAGTGAGTCGAGTGAATTTCCGCAGTATTTT
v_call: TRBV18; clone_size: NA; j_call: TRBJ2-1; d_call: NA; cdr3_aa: CASSPPGHSSYNEQFF; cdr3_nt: TGTGCCAGCTCACCCCCGGGACATAGCTCCTACAATGAGCAGTTCTTC
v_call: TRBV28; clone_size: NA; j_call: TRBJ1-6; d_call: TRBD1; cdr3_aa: CASSPPLGTGDRTDPNSPLHF; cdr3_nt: TGTGCCAGCAGCCCCCCCCTCGGGACAGGGGATAGGACCGACCCTAATTCACCCCTCCACTTT
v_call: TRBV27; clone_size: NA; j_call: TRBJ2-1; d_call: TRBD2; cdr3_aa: CASSLRGTSGSNEQFF; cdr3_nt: TGTGCCAGCAGTTTAAGAGGGACTAGCGGGAGTAATGAGCAGTTCTTC
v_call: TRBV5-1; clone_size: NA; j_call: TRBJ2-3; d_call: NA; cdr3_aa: CASSWKVRSSTDTQYF; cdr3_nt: TGCGCCAGCAGCTGGAAGGTGAGGAGTAGCACAGATACGCAGTATTTT
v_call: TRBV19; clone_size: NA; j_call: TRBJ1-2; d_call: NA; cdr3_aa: CASSPHPEYGYTF; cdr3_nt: TGTGCCAGTAGTCCACATCCAGAATATGGCTACACCTTC
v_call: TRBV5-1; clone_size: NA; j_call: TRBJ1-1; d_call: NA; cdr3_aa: CASSTGPSNTEAFF; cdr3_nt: TGCGCCAGCAGCACGGGACCTTCGAACACTGAAGCTTTCTTT
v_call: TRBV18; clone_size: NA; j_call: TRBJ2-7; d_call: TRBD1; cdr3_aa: CASSPGADRGRYEQYF; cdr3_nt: TGTGCCAGCTCACCAGGTGCGGACAGGGGGCGATACGAGCAGTACTTC
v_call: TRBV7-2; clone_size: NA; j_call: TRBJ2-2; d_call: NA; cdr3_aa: CASSPIGGLNTGELFF; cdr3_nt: TGTGCCAGCAGCCCCATCGGCGGATTGAACACCGGGGAGCTGTTTTTT
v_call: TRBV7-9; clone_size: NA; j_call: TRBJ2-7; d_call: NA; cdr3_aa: CASSLVQSSYEQYF; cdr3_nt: TGTGCCAGCAGCTTAGTTCAGAGCTCCTACGAGCAGTACTTC
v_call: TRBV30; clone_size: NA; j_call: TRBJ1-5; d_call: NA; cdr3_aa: CAWSVGVNQPQHF; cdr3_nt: TGTGCCTGGAGTGTAGGGGTTAATCAGCCCCAGCATTTT
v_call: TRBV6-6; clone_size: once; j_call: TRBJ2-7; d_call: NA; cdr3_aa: CASSSPQGKGEQYF; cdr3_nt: TGTGCCAGCAGTTCCCCTCAAGGGAAAGGCGAGCAGTACTTC
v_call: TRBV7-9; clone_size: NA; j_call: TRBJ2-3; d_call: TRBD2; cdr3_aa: CASSLGLAATDTQYF; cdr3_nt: TGTGCCAGCAGCTTAGGGCTAGCGGCCACAGATACGCAGTATTTT
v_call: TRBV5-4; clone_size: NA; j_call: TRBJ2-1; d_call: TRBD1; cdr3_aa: CASSSGQSSYNEQFF; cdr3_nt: TGTGCCAGCAGCTCGGGACAGAGCTCCTACAATGAGCAGTTCTTC
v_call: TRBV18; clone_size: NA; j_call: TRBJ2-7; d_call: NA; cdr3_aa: CASSPADREDEQYF; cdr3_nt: TGTGCCAGCTCACCAGCCGACAGGGAGGACGAGCAGTACTTC
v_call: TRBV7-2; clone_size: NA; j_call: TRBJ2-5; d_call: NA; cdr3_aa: CASSLGHSQGETQYF; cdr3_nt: TGTGCCAGCAGCTTAGGACACTCCCAGGGAGAGACCCAGTACTTC
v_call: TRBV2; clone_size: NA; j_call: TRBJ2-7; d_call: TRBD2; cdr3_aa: CASSVAASGPIF; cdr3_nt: TGTGCCAGCAGTGTGGCTGCTAGCGGGCCTATCTTC
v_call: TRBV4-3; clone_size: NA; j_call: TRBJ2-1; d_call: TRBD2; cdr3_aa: CASSQDWGSGRRSPKRNEQFF; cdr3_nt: TGCGCCAGCAGCCAAGATTGGGGGAGCGGGAGAAGATCCCCCAAACGCAATGAGCAGTTCTTC
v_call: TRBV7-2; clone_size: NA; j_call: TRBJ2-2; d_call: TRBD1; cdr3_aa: CASSFSRGRNTGELFF; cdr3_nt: TGTGCCAGCAGCTTCTCCAGGGGGCGCAACACCGGGGAGCTGTTTTTT
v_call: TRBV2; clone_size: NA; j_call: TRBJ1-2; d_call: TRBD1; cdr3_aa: CASNRQGYGYTF; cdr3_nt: TGTGCCAGCAATCGACAGGGTTATGGCTACACCTTC
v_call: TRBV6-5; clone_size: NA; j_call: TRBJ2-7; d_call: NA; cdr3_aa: CASSRGAYEQYF; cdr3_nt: TGTGCCAGCAGCCGCGGAGCCTACGAGCAGTACTTC
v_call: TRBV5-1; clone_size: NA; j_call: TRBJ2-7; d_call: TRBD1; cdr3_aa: CASRSGQAAAYEQYF; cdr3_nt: TGCGCCAGCAGATCGGGACAGGCGGCCGCCTACGAGCAGTACTTC
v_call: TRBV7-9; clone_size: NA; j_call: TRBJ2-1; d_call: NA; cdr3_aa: CASSLAPPGTVVNEQFF; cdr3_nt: TGTGCCAGCAGCTTAGCCCCCCCCGGGACGGTAGTCAATGAGCAGTTCTTC